These 13 T cell receptor beta chains were all obtained from the same sample, sequenced in a study of blood T cells in healthy people across ages. Using a J-beta primer mix together with a sample-barcoded 5' primer, a second PCR was run for roughly 6 to 12 cycles. TCRdb re-called the 5' RACE reads with MiXCR, one entry per CDR3 protein. Here the sample spans approximately 1.5 million distinct CDR3 sequences, 35% to 45% being singletons. Sequences were obtained from blood. The source is a woman aged 18-30 years in good health.

V is TRBV20-1 and J is TRBJ2-5; TRBD2 aligns across 11 bases. The CDR3 has 18 amino acids. CDR1 and CDR2 from the germline V gene are DFQATT and SNEGSKA (reference sequence). The J segment lost 4 bases and the V segment lost 5 bases, leaving 18 bases of the junction unmatched. The DNA for the CDR3 is TGCAGTGCTCGCTCCACCTTAGCGGGAGGGCGGAGCAGAGAGACCCAGTACTTC. Encoded protein: CSARSTLAGGRSRETQYF.

The rearrangement links TRBV9 to TRBJ2-7; the match to TRBD2 covers 9 bases. TRBJ2-5 matches the DNA end more closely, so the J call is doubtful. This CDR3 comprises 17 residues. Germline CDR1 reads SGDLS; CDR2 reads YYNGEE. The CDR3 DNA sequence: TGTGCCAGCAGCGACCCCCTCGGGCGGGGGGGCTGGGAGACCCAGTACTTC. Protein sequence: CASSDPLGRGGWETQYF.

This clonotype was found a few times. The CDR3 coding sequence is TGTGCCAGCAGTGAGCCGGGACCCGAGCAGTACTTC. As protein: CASSEPGPEQYF. The chain recombines TRBV6-1 with TRBJ2-7; D could derive from TRBD1 or TRBD2 (5 bases each). The CDR3 has 12 amino acids. With 3 bases removed from V and 6 bases from J, the gap between germline ends came to 9 bases. Germline loops: CDR1 MNHNS, CDR2 SASEGT.

V and J are TRBV29-1 and TRBJ2-1; no definite D call. The CDR3 is 14 residues long. CDR1 and CDR2 from the germline V gene are SQVTM and ANQGSEA. V was clipped by 2 bases and J by 5 bases, with 13 bases between them. Here the CDR3 reads CSVESDPRNNEQFF. The DNA for the CDR3 is TGCAGCGTTGAATCTGATCCCCGAAACAATGAGCAGTTCTTC.

The table lists this clonotype with a few counts. The rearrangement links TRBV12-3 or TRBV12-4 to TRBJ2-7; TRBD1 matches at 8 bases. The trim removed 6 bases at V and 6 bases at J, leaving 16 bases unmatched. CDR3 length: 16 residues. In DNA form, the CDR3 reads TGTGCCAGCAGCACGACCCTAGGACAGGGAAGGGGCGAGCAGTACTTC. Its translation is CASSTTLGQGRGEQYF.

This clonotype was counted between two and nine times. The DNA of the CDR3 is TGTGCCAGCAGCTTAAGCGCAGGCGGACCTTATAATGAAAAACTGTTTTTT. As protein: CASSLSAGGPYNEKLFF. The chain uses TRBV7-9 and TRBJ1-4; no firm D call. CDR3 length: 17 residues. Trimming took off 2 bases at V and 4 bases at J, with 17 bases between the two ends. Germline V gene sequence: CDR1 SEHNR, CDR2 FQNEAQ (reference sequence).

The rearrangement joins TRBV20-1 to TRBJ2-7, with TRBD2 matching over 10 bases. J was trimmed by 1 base and V by 4 bases; bases with no gene match: 7. This CDR3 has 15 residues. Germline loops: CDR1 DFQATT, CDR2 SNEGSKA (reference sequence). CDR3 DNA sequence: TGCAGTGCTACCACTAGCGGGGATGTTTCCTACGAGCAGTACTTC. Translated: CSATTSGDVSYEQYF.

The chain couples TRBV18 to TRBJ2-7; the D gene is possibly TRBD2 (5 bases). In germline, CDR1 is KGHSH, CDR2 LQKENI. V lost 6 bases, J lost 3 bases, and 12 bases lay in between. CDR3 length: 13 residues. CDR3 in amino acids: CASSAARDYEQYF. Written as DNA, the CDR3 is TGTGCCAGCTCGGCAGCGAGGGACTACGAGCAGTACTTC.

The gene calls are TRBV12-3 or TRBV12-4 and TRBJ2-1; TRBD1 matches at 7 bases. CDR3 length equals 11 residues. V was clipped by 5 bases and J by 15 bases; unmatched bases: 7. CDR3 sequence: CASSHGQVRFF. The CDR3 DNA reads TGTGCCAGCAGTCATGGACAGGTTCGGTTCTTC.

The table lists this clonotype with many counts. CDR3 nucleotides: TGTGCCAGCAGTGAGGGCAGGACTTACGAGCAGTACTTC. Translated: CASSEGRTYEQYF. This chain links TRBV2 with TRBJ2-7, with D perhaps TRBD2 (5 bases). Deletions cut 3 bases from V and 4 bases from J, with 10 bases between. CDR3 length: 13 residues. The germline V gene encodes CDR1 SNHLY and CDR2 FYNNEI.

CDR3 in amino acids: CASSSFEGRAASTDTQYF. The CDR3 DNA is TGTGCCAGCAGTTCGTTCGAGGGTCGGGCCGCTAGCACAGATACGCAGTATTTT. The chain combines TRBV25-1 with TRBJ2-3; D possibly corresponds to TRBD2 (5 bases). CDR1 MGHDK and CDR2 SYGVNS come from the germline V gene. The CDR3 has 18 amino acids. V lost 5 bases to trimming and J lost 0 bases, with 21 bases between them.

V and J are TRBV28 and TRBJ1-2; TRBD1 might be the D (6 bases). Germline loops: CDR1 MDHEN, CDR2 SYDVKM. This CDR3 contains 14 residues. V lost 6 bases, J lost 7 bases, and 18 bases lay in between. The DNA of the CDR3 is TGTGCCAGCAGGCCTGGGGGGGGCTGGTCTGGCTACACCTTC. Protein product: CASRPGGGWSGYTF.

V gene TRBV6-5 combines with J gene TRBJ1-2, with D possibly being TRBD1 (5 bases). The CDR3 is 16 residues long. The V gene lost 0 bases and the J gene lost 7 bases, with 18 bases spanning the gap. Per germline, CDR1 MNHEY and CDR2 SVGAGI. The CDR3 loop is CASSYSTGASGGGYTF. CDR3 coding DNA: TGTGCCAGCAGTTACTCAACCGGGGCCTCCGGCGGTGGCTACACCTTC.